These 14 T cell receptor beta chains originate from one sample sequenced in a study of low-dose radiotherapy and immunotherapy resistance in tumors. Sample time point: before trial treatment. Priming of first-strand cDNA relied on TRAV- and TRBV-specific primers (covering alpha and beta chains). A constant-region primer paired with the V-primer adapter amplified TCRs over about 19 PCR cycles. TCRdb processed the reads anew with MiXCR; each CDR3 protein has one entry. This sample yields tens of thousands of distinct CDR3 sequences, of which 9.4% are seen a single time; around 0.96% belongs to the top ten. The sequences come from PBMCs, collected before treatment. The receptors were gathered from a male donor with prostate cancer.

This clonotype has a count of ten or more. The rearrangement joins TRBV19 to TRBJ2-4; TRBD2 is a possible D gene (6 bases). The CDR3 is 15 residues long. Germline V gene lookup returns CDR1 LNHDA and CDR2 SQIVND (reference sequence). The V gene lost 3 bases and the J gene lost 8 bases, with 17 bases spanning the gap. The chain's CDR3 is CASSITGLWVDIQYF. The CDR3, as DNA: TGTGCCAGTAGTATCACGGGACTTTGGGTGGACATTCAGTACTTC.

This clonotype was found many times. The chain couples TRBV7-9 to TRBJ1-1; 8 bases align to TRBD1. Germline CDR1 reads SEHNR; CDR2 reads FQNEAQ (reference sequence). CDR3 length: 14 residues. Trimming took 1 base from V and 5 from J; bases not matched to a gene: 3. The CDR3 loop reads CASSLGQGHTEAFF. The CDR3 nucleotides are TGTGCCAGCAGCTTAGGACAGGGGCATACTGAAGCTTTCTTT.

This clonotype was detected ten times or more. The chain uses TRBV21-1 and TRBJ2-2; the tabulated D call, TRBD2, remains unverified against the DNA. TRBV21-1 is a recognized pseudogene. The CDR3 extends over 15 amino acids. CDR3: CASSKGGRLAGELFF. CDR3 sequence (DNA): TGTGCCAGCAGCAAAGGCGGCCGGCTAGCCGGGGAGCTGTTTTTT.

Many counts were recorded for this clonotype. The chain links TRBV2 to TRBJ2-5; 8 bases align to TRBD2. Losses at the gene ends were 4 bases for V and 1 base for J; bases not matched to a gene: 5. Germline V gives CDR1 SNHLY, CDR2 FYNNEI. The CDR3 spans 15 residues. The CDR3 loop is CASSALAGTQETQYF. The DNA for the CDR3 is TGTGCCAGCAGTGCCTTAGCGGGAACCCAAGAGACCCAGTACTTC.

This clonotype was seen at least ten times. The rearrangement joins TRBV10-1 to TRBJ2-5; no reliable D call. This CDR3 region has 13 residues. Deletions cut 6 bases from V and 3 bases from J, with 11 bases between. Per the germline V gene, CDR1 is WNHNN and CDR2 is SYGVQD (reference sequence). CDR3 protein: CASSMGLEETQYF. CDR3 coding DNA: TGCGCCAGCAGCATGGGTCTTGAAGAGACCCAGTACTTC.

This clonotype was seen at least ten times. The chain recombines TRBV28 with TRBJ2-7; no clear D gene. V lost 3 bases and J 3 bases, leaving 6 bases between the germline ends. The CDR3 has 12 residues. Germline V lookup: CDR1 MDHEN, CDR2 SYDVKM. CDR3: CASSFLGYEQYF. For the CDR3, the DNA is TGTGCCAGCAGTTTTTTGGGCTACGAGCAGTACTTC.

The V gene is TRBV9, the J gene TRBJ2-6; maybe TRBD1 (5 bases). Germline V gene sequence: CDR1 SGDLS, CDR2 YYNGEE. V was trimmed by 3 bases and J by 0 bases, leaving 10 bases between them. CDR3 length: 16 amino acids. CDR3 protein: CASSGTLASGANVLTF. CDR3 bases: TGTGCCAGCAGCGGGACACTGGCCTCTGGGGCCAACGTCCTGACTTTC.

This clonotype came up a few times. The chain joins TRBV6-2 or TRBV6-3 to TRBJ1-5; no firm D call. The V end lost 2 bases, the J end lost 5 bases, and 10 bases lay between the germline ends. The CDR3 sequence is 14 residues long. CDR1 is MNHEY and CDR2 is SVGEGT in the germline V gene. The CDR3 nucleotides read TGTGCCAGCAGTTACGGGAGGTCAGATCAGCCCCAGCATTTT. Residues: CASSYGRSDQPQHF.

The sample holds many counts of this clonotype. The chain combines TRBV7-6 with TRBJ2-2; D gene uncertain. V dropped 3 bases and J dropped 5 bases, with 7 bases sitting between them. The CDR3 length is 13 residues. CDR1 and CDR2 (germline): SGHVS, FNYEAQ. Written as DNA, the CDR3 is TGTGCCAGCAGCTTCAGCTGGACCGGGGAGCTGTTTTTT. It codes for CASSFSWTGELFF.

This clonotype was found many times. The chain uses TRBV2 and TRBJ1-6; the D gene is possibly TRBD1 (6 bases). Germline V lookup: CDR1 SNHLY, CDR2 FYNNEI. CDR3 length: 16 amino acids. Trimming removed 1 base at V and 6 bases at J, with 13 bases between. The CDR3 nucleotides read TGTGCCAGCAGTGAAGGGGCAGGGGAGTTTAATTCACCCCTCCACTTT. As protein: CASSEGAGEFNSPLHF.

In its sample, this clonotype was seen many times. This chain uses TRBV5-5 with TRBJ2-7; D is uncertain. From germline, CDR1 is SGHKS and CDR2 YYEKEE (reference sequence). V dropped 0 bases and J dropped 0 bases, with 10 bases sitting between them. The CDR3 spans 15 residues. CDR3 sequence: CASSLARKSSYEQYF. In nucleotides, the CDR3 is TGTGCCAGCAGCTTGGCGCGGAAAAGCTCCTACGAGCAGTACTTC.

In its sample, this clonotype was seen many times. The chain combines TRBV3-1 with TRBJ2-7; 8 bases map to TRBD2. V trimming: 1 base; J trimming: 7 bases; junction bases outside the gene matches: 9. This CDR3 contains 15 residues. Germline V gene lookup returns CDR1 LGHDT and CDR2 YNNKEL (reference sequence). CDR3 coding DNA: TGTGCCAGCAGCCAAGGCGTAGCGGGAAGGGGTGAGCAGTACTTC. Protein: CASSQGVAGRGEQYF.

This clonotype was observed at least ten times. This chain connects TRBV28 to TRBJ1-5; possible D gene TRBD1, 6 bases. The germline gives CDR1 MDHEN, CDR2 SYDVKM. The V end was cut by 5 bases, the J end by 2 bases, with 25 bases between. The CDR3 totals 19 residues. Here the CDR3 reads CASSPPSGWQGKGNQPQHF. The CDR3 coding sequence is TGTGCCAGCAGTCCGCCTTCAGGGTGGCAGGGGAAGGGCAATCAGCCCCAGCATTTT.

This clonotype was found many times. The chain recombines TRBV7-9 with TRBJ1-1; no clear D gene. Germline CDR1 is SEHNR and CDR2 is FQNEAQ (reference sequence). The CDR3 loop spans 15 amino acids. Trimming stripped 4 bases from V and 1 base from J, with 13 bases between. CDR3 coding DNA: TGTGCCAGCAGCTCCCGTGGCAGTGGGAACACTGAAGCTTTCTTT. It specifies CASSSRGSGNTEAFF.